Listed here is a single TCR beta chain. Its target is not known. The data derive from a study of cytomegalovirus exposure and HLA in healthy donors. The CDR3 is made up of 15 amino acids. Germline-derived CDR1 and CDR2 are SGHDT and YYEEEE. V dropped 4 bases and J dropped 1 base, with 13 bases sitting between them. Broader study findings: The CMV antigen specificity of three CMV-associated chains was confirmed through in vitro analysis. Later on, analysis showed that most CMV-associated TCR beta chains appeared to be HLA-restricted. Usually a TCR sequence was rare, but some public TCRs were found in many donors.

In the PCR, 60 Vbeta and 13 Jbeta primers were used. As handled by the study authors: Later reanalysis found 80 million or so unique TCR beta chains, about 10 million of them shared. The method was immunoSEQ multiplex PCR; TCRdb's version includes in-frame clones alone and lacks a portion of them. That table supplies the V and J calls and clone size; D and trimming were determined from the DNA. The repertoire holds over 80,000 clones, with about 83% as singletons. This clonotype originated in a man between 60 and 70 years old in good health and CMV-seropositive. The sequencing input was PBMCs. The chain combines TRBV5-6 with TRBJ2-3; D may be TRBD2 (5 bases). The CDR3 spells CASSRGVGGTDTQYF. The CDR3 DNA sequence: TGTGCCAGCAGCCGAGGAGTCGGGGGCACAGATACGCAGTATTTT.